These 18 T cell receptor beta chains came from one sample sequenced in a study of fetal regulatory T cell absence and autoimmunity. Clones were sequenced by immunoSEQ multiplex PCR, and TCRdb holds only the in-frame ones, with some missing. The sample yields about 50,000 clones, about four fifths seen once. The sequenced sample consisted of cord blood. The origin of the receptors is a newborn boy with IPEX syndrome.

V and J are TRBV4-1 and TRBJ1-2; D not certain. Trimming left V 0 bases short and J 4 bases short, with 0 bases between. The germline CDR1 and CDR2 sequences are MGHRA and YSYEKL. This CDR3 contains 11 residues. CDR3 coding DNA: TGCGCCAGCAGCCAAGACTATGGCTACACCTTC. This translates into CASSQDYGYTF.

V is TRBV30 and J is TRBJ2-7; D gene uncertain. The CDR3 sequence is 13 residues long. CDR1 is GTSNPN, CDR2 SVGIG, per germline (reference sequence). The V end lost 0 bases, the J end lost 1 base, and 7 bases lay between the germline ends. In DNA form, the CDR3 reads TGTGCCTGGAGTGTACGTGGTTCCTACGAGCAGTACTTC. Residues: CAWSVRGSYEQYF. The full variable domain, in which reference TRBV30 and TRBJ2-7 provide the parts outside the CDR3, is SQTIHQWPATLVQPVGSPLSLECTVEGTSNPNLYWYRQAAGRGLQLLFYSVGIGQISSEVPQNLSASRPQDRQFILSSKKLLLSDSGFYLCAWSVRGSYEQYFGPGTRLTVT.

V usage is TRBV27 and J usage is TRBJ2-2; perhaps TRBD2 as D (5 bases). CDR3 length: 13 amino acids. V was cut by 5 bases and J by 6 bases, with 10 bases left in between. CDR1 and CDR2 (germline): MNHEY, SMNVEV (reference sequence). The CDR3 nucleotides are TGTGCCAGCAGTCCCAGCGGCCCCGGGGAGCTGTTTTTT. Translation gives CASSPSGPGELFF.

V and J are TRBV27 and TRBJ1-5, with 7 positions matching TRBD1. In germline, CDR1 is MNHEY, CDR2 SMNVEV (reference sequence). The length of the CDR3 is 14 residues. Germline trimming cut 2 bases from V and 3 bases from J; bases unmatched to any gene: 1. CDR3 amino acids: CASSLTGDNQPQHF. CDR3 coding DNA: TGTGCCAGCAGTTTAACAGGGGACAATCAGCCCCAGCATTTT.

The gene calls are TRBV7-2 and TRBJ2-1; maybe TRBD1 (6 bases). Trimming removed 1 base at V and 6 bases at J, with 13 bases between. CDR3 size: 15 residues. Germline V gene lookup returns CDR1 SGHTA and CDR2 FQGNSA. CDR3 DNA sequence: TGTGCCAGCAGCTTAGAGTTGGGCAGGGGCAATGAGCAGTTCTTC. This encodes CASSLELGRGNEQFF.

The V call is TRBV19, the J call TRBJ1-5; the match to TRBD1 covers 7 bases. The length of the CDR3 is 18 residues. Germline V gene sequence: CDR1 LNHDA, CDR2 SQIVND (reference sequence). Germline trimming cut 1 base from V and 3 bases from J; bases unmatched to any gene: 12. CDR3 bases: TGTGCCAGTAGTATAGGTCTTAGGACAGGATCCCACAATCAGCCCCAGCATTTT. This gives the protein CASSIGLRTGSHNQPQHF. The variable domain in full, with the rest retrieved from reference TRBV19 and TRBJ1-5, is DGGITQSPKYLFRKEGQNVTLSCEQNLNHDAMYWYRQDPGQGLRLIYYSQIVNDFQKGDIAEGYSVSREKKESFPLTVTSAQKNPTAFYLCASSIGLRTGSHNQPQHFGDGTRLSIL.

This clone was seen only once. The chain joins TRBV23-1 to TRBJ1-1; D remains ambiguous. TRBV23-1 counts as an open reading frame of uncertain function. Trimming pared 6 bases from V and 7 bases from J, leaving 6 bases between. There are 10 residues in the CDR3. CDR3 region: CASRAGEAFF. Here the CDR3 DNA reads TGCGCCAGCAGGGCGGGTGAAGCTTTCTTT.

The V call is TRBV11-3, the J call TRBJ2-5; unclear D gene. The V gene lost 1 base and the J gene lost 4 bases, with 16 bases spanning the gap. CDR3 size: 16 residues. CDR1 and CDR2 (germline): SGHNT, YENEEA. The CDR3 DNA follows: TGTGCCAGCAGCTTAGTTTGGTCGCGTGAAGGAGAGACCCAGTACTTC. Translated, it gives CASSLVWSREGETQYF.

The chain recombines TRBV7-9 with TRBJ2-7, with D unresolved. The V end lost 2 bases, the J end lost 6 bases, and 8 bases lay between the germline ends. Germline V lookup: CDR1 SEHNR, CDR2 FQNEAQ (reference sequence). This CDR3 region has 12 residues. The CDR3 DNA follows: TGTGCCAGCAGCTTAAGCCCAAGCGAGCAGTACTTC. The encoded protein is CASSLSPSEQYF.

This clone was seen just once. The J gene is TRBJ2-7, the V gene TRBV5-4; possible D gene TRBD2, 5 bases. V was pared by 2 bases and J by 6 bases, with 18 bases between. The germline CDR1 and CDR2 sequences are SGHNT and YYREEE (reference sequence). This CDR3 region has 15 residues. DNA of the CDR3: TGTGCCAGCAGCTTTGCTAGCCCACCCGCGGGCGAGCAGTACTTC. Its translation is CASSFASPPAGEQYF. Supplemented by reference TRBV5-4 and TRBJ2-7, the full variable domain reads ETGVTQSPTHLIKTRGQQVTLRCSSQSGHNTVSWYQQALGQGPQFIFQYYREEENGRGNFPPRFSGLQFPNYSSELNVNALELDDSALYLCASSFASPPAGEQYFGPGTRLTVT.

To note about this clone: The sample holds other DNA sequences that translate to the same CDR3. The CDR3 DNA follows: TGTGCCAGCAGTTACGGGACAGGGGGCACCGGGGAGCTGTTTTTT. It translates to CASSYGTGGTGELFF. This chain connects TRBV6-5 to TRBJ2-2; 11 positions agree with TRBD1. CDR1 is MNHEY, CDR2 SVGAGI, per germline. The CDR3 spans 15 residues. V was clipped by 2 bases and J by 4 bases; unmatched bases: 0.

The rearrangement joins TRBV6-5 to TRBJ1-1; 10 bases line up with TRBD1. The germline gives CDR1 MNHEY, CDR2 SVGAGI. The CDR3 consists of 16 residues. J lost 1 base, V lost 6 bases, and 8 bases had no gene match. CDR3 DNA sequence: TGTGCCAGCAGCTACGGGACAGGGGACTGGAACACTGAAGCTTTCTTT. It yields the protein CASSYGTGDWNTEAFF.

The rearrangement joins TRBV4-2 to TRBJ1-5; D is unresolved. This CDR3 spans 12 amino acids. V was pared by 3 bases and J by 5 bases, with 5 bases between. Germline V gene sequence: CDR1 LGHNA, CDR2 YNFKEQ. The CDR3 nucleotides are TGTGCCAGCAGCCATGTCGATCAGCCCCAGCATTTT. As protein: CASSHVDQPQHF.

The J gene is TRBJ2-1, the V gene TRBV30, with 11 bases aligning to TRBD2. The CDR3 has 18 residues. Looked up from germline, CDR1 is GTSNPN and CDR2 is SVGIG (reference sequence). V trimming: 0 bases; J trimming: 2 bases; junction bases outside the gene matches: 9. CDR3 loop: CAWSVWASGRIPYNEQFF. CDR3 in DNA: TGTGCCTGGAGTGTATGGGCTAGCGGGAGGATCCCCTACAATGAGCAGTTCTTC.

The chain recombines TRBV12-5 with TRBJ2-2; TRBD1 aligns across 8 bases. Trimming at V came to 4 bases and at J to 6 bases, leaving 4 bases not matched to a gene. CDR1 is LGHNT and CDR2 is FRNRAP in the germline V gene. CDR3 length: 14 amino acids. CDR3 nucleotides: TGTGCTAGTGGTTCACAGGGGGTTGCCGGGGAGCTGTTTTTT. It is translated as CASGSQGVAGELFF. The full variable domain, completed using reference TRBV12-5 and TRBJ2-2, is DARVTQTPRHKVTEMGQEVTMRCQPILGHNTVFWYRQTMMQGLELLAYFRNRAPLDDSGMPKDRFSAEMPDATLATLKIQPSEPRDSAVYFCASGSQGVAGELFFGEGSRLTVL.

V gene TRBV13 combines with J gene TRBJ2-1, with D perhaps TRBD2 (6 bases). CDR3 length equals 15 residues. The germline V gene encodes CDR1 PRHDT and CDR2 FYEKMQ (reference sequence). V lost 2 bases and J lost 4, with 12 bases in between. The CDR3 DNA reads TGTGCCAGCAGCTTAAGACGGGGGATTTACAATGAGCAGTTCTTC. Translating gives CASSLRRGIYNEQFF.

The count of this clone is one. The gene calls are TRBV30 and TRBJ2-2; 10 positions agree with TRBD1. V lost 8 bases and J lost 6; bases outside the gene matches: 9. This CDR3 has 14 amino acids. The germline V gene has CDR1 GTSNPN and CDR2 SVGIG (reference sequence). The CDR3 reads CAGSGTGEAGELFF. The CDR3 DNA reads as TGTGCCGGATCCGGGACAGGGGAGGCCGGGGAGCTGTTTTTT.

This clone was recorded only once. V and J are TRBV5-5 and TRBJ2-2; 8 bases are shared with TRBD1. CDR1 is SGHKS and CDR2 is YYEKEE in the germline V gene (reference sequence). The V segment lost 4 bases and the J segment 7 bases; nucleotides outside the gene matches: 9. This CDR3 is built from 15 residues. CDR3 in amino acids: CASSPRDRQRGELFF. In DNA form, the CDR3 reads TGTGCCAGCAGCCCCCGGGACAGGCAACGCGGGGAGCTGTTTTTT.